Given below is one TCR beta chain in context. Sequenced by immunoSEQ multiplex PCR; TCRdb stores in-frame clones only, minus some. The sample shows some 62,000 clones, around 87% of them seen only once. CDR1 is ENHRY and CDR2 is SYGVKD in the germline V gene. The CDR3 consists of 15 residues. V lost 3 bases, J lost 4 bases, and 8 bases stayed unmatched. The data originate from a study of technical replicates of blood from a handful of donors. The J gene is TRBJ2-7, the V gene TRBV10-3, with 8 bases fitting TRBD2. The sequencing sample was made of PBMCs. The origin of this receptor is a human donor in good health. Some clones in this sample may be carry-over from other donors' samples. The CDR3 DNA reads TGTGCCATCAGTGAATCTCGAGGCGGGGGGTACGAGCAGTACTTC. Translation gives CAISESRGGGYEQYF.